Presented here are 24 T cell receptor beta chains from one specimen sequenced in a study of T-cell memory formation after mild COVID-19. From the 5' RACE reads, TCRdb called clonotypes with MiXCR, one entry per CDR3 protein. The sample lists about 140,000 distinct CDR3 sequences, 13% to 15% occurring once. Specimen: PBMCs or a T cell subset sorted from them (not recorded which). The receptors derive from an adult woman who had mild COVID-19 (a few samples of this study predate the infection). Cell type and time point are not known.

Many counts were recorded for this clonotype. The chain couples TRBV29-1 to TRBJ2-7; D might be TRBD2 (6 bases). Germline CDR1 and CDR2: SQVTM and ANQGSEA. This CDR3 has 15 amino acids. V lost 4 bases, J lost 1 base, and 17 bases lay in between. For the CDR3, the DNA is TGCAGCGTTGCCGACCGGGACTCCCGATCCTACGAGCAGTACTTC. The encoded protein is CSVADRDSRSYEQYF.

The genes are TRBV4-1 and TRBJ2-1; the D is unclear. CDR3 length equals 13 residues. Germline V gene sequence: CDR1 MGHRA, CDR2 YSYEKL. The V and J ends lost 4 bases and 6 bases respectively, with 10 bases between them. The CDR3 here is CASSPRSGNEQFF. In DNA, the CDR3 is TGCGCCAGCAGCCCAAGGTCGGGCAATGAGCAGTTCTTC.

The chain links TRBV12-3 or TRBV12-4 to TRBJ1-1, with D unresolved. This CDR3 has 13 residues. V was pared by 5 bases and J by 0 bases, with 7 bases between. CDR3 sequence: CASSVWMNTEAFF. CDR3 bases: TGTGCCAGCAGTGTCTGGATGAACACTGAAGCTTTCTTT.

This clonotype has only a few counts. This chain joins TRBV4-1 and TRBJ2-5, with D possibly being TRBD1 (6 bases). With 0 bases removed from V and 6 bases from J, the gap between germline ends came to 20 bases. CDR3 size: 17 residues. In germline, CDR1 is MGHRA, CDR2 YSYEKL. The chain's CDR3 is CASSQDYRRTVIKTQYF. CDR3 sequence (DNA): TGCGCCAGCAGCCAAGATTACCGTAGGACAGTGATCAAGACCCAGTACTTC.

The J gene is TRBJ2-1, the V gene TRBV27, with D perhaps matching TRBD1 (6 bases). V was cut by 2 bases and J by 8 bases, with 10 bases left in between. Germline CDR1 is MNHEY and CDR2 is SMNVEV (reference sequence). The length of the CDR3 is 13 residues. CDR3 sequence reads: CASSLHRAHEQFF. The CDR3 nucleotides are TGTGCCAGCAGTTTACACAGGGCGCATGAGCAGTTCTTC.

In DNA, the CDR3 is TGTGCCAGCAGCTTTAGCGGGGCTAGCTCCTACGAGCAGTACTTC. It is translated as CASSFSGASSYEQYF. The chain couples TRBV11-2 to TRBJ2-7; 8 bases are a match to TRBD2. The trim removed 3 bases at V and 0 bases at J, leaving 4 bases unmatched. Germline V CDR1 and CDR2: SGHAT, FQNNGV. This CDR3 region has 15 residues.

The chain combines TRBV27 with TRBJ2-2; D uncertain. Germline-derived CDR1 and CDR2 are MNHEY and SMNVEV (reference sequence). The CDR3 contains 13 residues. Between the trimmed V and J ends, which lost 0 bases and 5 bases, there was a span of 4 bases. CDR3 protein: CASSLSGTGELFF. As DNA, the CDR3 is TGTGCCAGCAGTTTATCAGGGACCGGGGAGCTGTTTTTT.

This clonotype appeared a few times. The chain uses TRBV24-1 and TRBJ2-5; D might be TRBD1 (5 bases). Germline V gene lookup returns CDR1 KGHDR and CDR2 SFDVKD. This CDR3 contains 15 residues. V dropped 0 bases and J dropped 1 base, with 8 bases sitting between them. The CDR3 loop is CATSDLEDSQETQYF. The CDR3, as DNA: TGTGCCACCAGTGATTTGGAAGACAGCCAAGAGACCCAGTACTTC.

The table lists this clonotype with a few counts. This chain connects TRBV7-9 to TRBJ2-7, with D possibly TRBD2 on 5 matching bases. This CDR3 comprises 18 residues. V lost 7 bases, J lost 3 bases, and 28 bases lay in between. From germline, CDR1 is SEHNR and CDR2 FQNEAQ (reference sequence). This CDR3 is CASTPTEAAPTNFYEQYF. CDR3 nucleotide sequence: TGTGCCAGCACCCCCACGGAGGCGGCTCCTACGAATTTCTACGAGCAGTACTTC. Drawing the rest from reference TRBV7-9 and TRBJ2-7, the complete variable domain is DTGVSQNPRHKITKRGQNVTFRCDPISEHNRLYWYRQTLGQGPEFLTYFQNEAQLEKSRLLSDRFSAERPKGSFSTLEIQRTEQGDSAMYLCASTPTEAAPTNFYEQYFGPGTRLTVT.

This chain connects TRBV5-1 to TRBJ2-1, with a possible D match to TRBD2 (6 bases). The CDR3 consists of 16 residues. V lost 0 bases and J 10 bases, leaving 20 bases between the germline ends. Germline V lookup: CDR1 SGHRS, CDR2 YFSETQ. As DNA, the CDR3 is TGCGCCAGCAGCTTGGCCTCCGGGACTCTAAACGAAGAGCAGTTCTTC. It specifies CASSLASGTLNEEQFF.

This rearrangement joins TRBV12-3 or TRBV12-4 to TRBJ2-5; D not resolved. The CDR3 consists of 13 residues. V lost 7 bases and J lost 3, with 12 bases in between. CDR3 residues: CASTWTAEETQYF. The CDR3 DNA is TGTGCCAGCACATGGACCGCTGAAGAGACCCAGTACTTC.

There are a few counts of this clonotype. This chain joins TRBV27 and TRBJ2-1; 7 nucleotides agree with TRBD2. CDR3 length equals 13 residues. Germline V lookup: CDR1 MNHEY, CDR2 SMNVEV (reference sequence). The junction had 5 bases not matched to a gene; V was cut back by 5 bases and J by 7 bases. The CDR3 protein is CASSPGTMNEQFF. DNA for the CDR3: TGTGCCAGCAGTCCCGGGACTATGAATGAGCAGTTCTTC.

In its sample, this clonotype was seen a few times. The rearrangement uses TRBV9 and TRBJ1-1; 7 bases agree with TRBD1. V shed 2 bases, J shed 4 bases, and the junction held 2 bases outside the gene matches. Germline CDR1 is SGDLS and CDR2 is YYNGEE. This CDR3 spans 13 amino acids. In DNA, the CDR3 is TGTGCCAGCAGCGTTCCAGGGGGCACTGAAGCTTTCTTT. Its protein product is CASSVPGGTEAFF.

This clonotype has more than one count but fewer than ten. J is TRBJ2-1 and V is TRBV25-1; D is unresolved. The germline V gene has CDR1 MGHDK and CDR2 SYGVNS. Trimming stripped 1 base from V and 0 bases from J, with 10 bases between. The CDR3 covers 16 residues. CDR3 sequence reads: CASSEWLAASYNEQFF. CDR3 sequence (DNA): TGTGCCAGCAGTGAATGGCTGGCAGCCTCCTACAATGAGCAGTTCTTC. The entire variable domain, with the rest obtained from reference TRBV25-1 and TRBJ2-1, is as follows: EADIYQTPRYLVIGTGKKITLECSQTMGHDKMYWYQQDPGMELHLIHYSYGVNSTEKGDLSSESTVSRIRTEHFPLTLESARPSHTSQYLCASSEWLAASYNEQFFGPGTRLTVL.

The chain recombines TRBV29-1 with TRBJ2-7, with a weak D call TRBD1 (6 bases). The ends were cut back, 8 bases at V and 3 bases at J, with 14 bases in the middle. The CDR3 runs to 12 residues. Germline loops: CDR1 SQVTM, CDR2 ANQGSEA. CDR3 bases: TGCAGCATCGGACAGTCTAGCTACGAGCAGTACTTC. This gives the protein CSIGQSSYEQYF.

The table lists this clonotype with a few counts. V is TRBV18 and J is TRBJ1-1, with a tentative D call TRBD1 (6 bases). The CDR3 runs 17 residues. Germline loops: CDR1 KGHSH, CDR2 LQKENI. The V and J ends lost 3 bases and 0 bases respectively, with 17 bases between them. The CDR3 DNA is TGTGCCAGCTCACCGACAGGAGATCCTTACATGAACACTGAAGCTTTCTTT. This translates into CASSPTGDPYMNTEAFF. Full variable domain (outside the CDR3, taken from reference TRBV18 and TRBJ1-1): NAGVMQNPRHLVRRRGQEARLRCSPMKGHSHVYWYRQLPEEGLKFMVYLQKENIIDESGMPKERFSAEFPKEGPSILRIQQVVRGDSAAYFCASSPTGDPYMNTEAFFGQGTRLTVV.

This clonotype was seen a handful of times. The CDR3 DNA follows: TGCAGTGCCAGCCAAGGGACAGGGGAATCGCAGCCCCAGCATTTT. Its translation: CSASQGTGESQPQHF. The rearrangement joins TRBV20-1 to TRBJ1-5; TRBD1 matches 10 bases. The CDR3 is 15 amino acids. Germline CDR1 DFQATT, CDR2 SNEGSKA (reference sequence). The trim removed 6 bases at V and 7 bases at J, leaving 12 bases unmatched.

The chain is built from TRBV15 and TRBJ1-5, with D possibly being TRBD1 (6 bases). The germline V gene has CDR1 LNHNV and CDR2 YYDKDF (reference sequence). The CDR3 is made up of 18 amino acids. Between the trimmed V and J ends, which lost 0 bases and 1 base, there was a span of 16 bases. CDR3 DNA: TGTGCCACCAGCAGAGATTTGTTTTCAGGGGAAAGCAATCAGCCCCAGCATTTT. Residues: CATSRDLFSGESNQPQHF.

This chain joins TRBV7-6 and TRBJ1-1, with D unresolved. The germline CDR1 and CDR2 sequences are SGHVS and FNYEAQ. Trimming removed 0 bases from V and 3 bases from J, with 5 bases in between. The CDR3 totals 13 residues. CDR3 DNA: TGTGCCAGCAGCTTAGCTAAGCACACTGAAGCTTTCTTT. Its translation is CASSLAKHTEAFF.

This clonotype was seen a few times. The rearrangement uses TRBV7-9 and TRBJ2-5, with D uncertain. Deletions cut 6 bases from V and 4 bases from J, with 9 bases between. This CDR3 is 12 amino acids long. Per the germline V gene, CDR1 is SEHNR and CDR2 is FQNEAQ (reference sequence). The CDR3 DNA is TGTGCCAGCAGAAAGTGGCTAGAGACCCAGTACTTC. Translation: CASRKWLETQYF.

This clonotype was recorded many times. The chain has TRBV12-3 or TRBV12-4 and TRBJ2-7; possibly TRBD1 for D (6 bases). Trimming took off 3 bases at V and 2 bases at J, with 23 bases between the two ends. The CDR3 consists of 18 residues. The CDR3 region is CASSFVYRLGTLTYEQYF. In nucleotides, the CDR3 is TGTGCCAGCAGTTTCGTATATCGGCTGGGGACACTGACCTACGAGCAGTACTTC.

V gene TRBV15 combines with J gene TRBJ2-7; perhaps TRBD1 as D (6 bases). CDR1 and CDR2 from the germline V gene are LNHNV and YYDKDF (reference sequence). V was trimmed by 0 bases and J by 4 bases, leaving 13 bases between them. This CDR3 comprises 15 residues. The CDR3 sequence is CATSRDEGTTYEQYF. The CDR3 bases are TGTGCCACCAGCAGAGATGAAGGGACAACTTACGAGCAGTACTTC.

The CDR3: CASSFVQGMNEQYF. CDR3 in DNA: TGTGCCAGCAGTTTCGTACAGGGGATGAACGAGCAGTACTTC. The chain joins TRBV12-3 or TRBV12-4 to TRBJ2-7, with 7 bases that match TRBD1. The CDR3 is made up of 14 amino acids. V lost 3 bases and J lost 5; bases outside the gene matches: 7.

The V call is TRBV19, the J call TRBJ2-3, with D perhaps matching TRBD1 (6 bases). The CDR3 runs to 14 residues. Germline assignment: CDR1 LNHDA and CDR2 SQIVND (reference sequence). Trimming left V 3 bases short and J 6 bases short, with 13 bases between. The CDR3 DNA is TGTGCCAGTAGTATGGGGCAGGGGTTGGATACGCAGTATTTT. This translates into CASSMGQGLDTQYF.